The 32 T cell receptor beta chains reported below all come from one sample, sequenced in a study of cytomegalovirus exposure and HLA in healthy donors. PCR used 60 Vbeta primers and 13 Jbeta primers. Method: immunoSEQ multiplex PCR; TCRdb's copy keeps in-frame clones and lacks some. Among roughly 120,000 clones listed, 75% to 85% were seen once. The specimen was PBMCs. The origin of the receptors is a man aged 30 to 39 in good health and CMV-seronegative.

The J gene is TRBJ2-3, the V gene TRBV27; TRBD2 is a possible D gene (5 bases). From germline, CDR1 is MNHEY and CDR2 SMNVEV (reference sequence). This CDR3 is 15 amino acids long. V lost 0 bases to trimming and J lost 2 bases, with 9 bases between them. CDR3 DNA sequence: TGTGCCAGCAGTTTATCGGACGACTACACAGATACGCAGTATTTT. This encodes CASSLSDDYTDTQYF.

The gene calls are TRBV15 and TRBJ2-7; 8 bases match TRBD1. The V gene's germline CDR1 is LNHNV and CDR2 YYDKDF (reference sequence). The length of the CDR3 is 14 residues. V shed 3 bases and J 5 bases; nucleotides not matched to a gene: 6. The chain's CDR3 is CATSSGQGLNEQYF. DNA for the CDR3: TGTGCCACCAGCAGCGGACAGGGATTAAACGAGCAGTACTTC.

The rearrangement links TRBV27 to TRBJ2-2, with 9 bases lining up with TRBD1. CDR3 length equals 15 residues. In germline, CDR1 is MNHEY, CDR2 SMNVEV (reference sequence). V dropped 8 bases and J dropped 3; count of bases not matched to a gene: 7. The CDR3 reads CASCGWTGDTGELFF. CDR3 DNA: TGTGCCAGCTGTGGGTGGACAGGGGACACCGGGGAGCTGTTTTTT.

The rearrangement joins TRBV9 to TRBJ1-1, with D unresolved. The CDR3 extends over 14 amino acids. Germline assignment: CDR1 SGDLS and CDR2 YYNGEE. V lost 2 bases and J lost 5, with 13 bases in between. In nucleotides, the CDR3 is TGTGCCAGCAGCGTGGTGTCAGGAGGGACTGAAGCTTTCTTT. It specifies CASSVVSGGTEAFF.

The genes are TRBV19 and TRBJ2-3; possibly TRBD1 for D (5 bases). Germline CDR1 reads LNHDA; CDR2 reads SQIVND (reference sequence). The V and J ends lost 10 bases and 1 base respectively, with 9 bases between them. The CDR3 has 12 residues. In nucleotides, the CDR3 is TGTGCCACTCTGACAGGCACAGATACGCAGTATTTT. The encoded protein is CATLTGTDTQYF.

The V gene is TRBV10-3, the J gene TRBJ1-1; no definite D call. The CDR3 runs to 11 residues. V lost 0 bases and J lost 11, with 7 bases in between. Looked up from germline, CDR1 is ENHRY and CDR2 is SYGVKD. CDR3 loop: CAISESFGAFF. For the CDR3, the DNA is TGTGCCATCAGTGAGTCCTTTGGCGCTTTCTTT.

The chain recombines TRBV7-2 with TRBJ2-1; 7 nucleotides agree with TRBD2. V lost 1 base, J lost 0 bases, and 3 bases stayed unmatched. The V gene's germline CDR1 is SGHTA and CDR2 FQGNSA. The CDR3 runs to 16 residues. CDR3 coding DNA: TGTGCCAGCAGCTTAGTAGGCGGGAGCTCCTACAATGAGCAGTTCTTC. This translates into CASSLVGGSSYNEQFF.

The chain is built from TRBV7-2 and TRBJ2-3; the D gene is possibly TRBD1 (6 bases). Germline CDR1 SGHTA, CDR2 FQGNSA. Trimming pared 5 bases from V and 2 bases from J, leaving 14 bases between. The CDR3 runs 15 residues. The CDR3 DNA sequence: TGTGCCAGCAGCCCCCGGGACACGATCACAGATACGCAGTATTTT. It encodes CASSPRDTITDTQYF.

The V gene is TRBV7-9, the J gene TRBJ2-1; D call uncertain. The CDR3 runs to 16 residues. CDR1 and CDR2 from the germline V gene are SEHNR and FQNEAQ (reference sequence). Trimming pared 5 bases from V and 8 bases from J, leaving 22 bases between. Here the CDR3 reads CASSLQTTSSPYEQFF. CDR3 DNA: TGTGCCAGCAGCCTCCAAACGACTTCCTCCCCCTATGAGCAGTTCTTC.

The chain links TRBV9 to TRBJ1-2; 7 bases are a match to TRBD1. The junction had 4 bases not matched to a gene; V was cut back by 3 bases and J by 8 bases. This CDR3 contains 12 residues. The germline CDR1 and CDR2 sequences are SGDLS and YYNGEE. The CDR3 nucleotides are TGTGCCAGCAGCGCGACAGGGAGAGGCTACACCTTC. It is translated as CASSATGRGYTF.

This clone was seen only a few times. The chain carries TRBV11-3 and TRBJ2-5, with TRBD2 matching 7 bases. This CDR3 contains 14 residues. CDR1 SGHNT and CDR2 YENEEA come from the germline V gene. After removal of 0 bases from V and 4 bases from J, the junction contained 2 bases not matched to a gene. CDR3 loop: CASSLEGGRETQYF. Here the CDR3 DNA reads TGTGCCAGCAGCTTAGAGGGCGGGAGAGAGACCCAGTACTTC.

CDR3 in amino acids: CASAAGSYEQYF. The CDR3 DNA reads as TGTGCCAGCGCAGCGGGATCCTACGAGCAGTACTTC. This sequence joins TRBV2 and TRBJ2-5; 7 bases map to TRBD2. The DNA end is a closer match to TRBJ2-7, so the J assignment may be wrong. The CDR3 runs to 12 residues. In germline, CDR1 is SNHLY, CDR2 FYNNEI.

The V gene is TRBV2, the J gene TRBJ2-2; 8 nucleotides align to TRBD2. The CDR3 covers 15 residues. Germline V gives CDR1 SNHLY, CDR2 FYNNEI. V shed 7 bases and J 4 bases; nucleotides not matched to a gene: 8. The chain's CDR3 is CASTRLAPGTGELFF. DNA of the CDR3: TGTGCCAGCACCAGACTAGCGCCCGGCACCGGGGAGCTGTTTTTT.

V and J are TRBV6-5 and TRBJ1-2; 7 bases agree with TRBD1. Germline V gene data show CDR1 as MNHEY and CDR2 as SVGAGI. V lost 2 bases and J lost 3; bases outside the gene matches: 9. The CDR3 spans 16 residues. CDR3 nucleotides: TGTGCCAGCAGTTACCGAGGGACAGTTAATCACTATGGCTACACCTTC. Translated: CASSYRGTVNHYGYTF.

This clone was counted a few times. The chain links TRBV18 to TRBJ2-7; D is possibly TRBD1 (5 bases). V was clipped by 4 bases and J by 4 bases, with 14 bases between them. The CDR3 is 14 amino acids. Germline CDR1 and CDR2: KGHSH and LQKENI. The CDR3 spells CASSRTQGTYEQYF. The CDR3 DNA sequence: TGTGCCAGCTCACGTACCCAGGGAACTTACGAGCAGTACTTC.

This clone was detected once. The chain carries TRBV5-4 and TRBJ2-1; D is possibly TRBD2 (5 bases). The germline V gene encodes CDR1 SGHNT and CDR2 YYREEE (reference sequence). This CDR3 has 15 amino acids. Trimming removed 0 bases at V and 2 bases at J, with 9 bases between. CDR3 sequence (DNA): TGTGCCAGCAGCTTGGGAGGGAGTACCTACAATGAGCAGTTCTTC. This gives the protein CASSLGGSTYNEQFF.

With respect to this clone: This sample also contains other DNA sequences that code for the same CDR3. J is TRBJ1-1 and V is TRBV30; D is unresolved. The CDR3 spans 13 residues. The germline V gene has CDR1 GTSNPN and CDR2 SVGIG (reference sequence). The V gene lost 0 bases and the J gene lost 2 bases, with 7 bases spanning the gap. CDR3 in amino acids: CAWSVQANTEAFF. The CDR3 nucleotides read TGTGCCTGGAGTGTTCAGGCTAACACTGAAGCTTTCTTT. Variable domain in full (rest from reference TRBV30 and TRBJ1-1): SQTIHQWPATLVQPVGSPLSLECTVEGTSNPNLYWYRQAAGRGLQLLFYSVGIGQISSEVPQNLSASRPQDRQFILSSKKLLLSDSGFYLCAWSVQANTEAFFGQGTRLTVV.

The gene calls are TRBV19 and TRBJ2-1; 10 bases align to TRBD2. The CDR3 covers 16 residues. CDR1 is LNHDA and CDR2 is SQIVND in the germline V gene (reference sequence). After removal of 3 bases from V and 10 bases from J, the junction contained 12 bases not matched to a gene. The CDR3 DNA reads as TGTGCCAGTAGTATCCCGAGGCTAGCGGGAGTAGGCGAGCAGTTCTTC. Translating gives CASSIPRLAGVGEQFF.

V is TRBV6-5 and J is TRBJ2-5; D remains unclear. The J call may be in error: the DNA end matches TRBJ2-7 better. Germline assignment: CDR1 MNHEY and CDR2 SVGAGI. This CDR3 region has 14 residues. CDR3 loop: CASSYLGRTYEQYF. CDR3 nucleotides: TGTGCCAGCAGTTACCTAGGAAGAACCTACGAGCAGTACTTC.

This chain connects TRBV7-2 to TRBJ2-1; D might be TRBD1 (5 bases). Germline V gene data show CDR1 as SGHTA and CDR2 as FQGNSA. The V end was cut by 5 bases, the J end by 2 bases, with 10 bases between. CDR3 size: 14 residues. The CDR3 DNA sequence: TGTGCCAGCAGCCCAGAGACAGCCTACAATGAGCAGTTCTTC. It specifies CASSPETAYNEQFF.

The chain combines TRBV7-2 with TRBJ2-7; D unresolved. The CDR3 is made up of 11 amino acids. Germline V CDR1 and CDR2: SGHTA, FQGNSA. V was clipped by 5 bases and J by 4 bases, with 6 bases between them. Here the CDR3 DNA reads TGTGCCAGCAGCCCCCAATACGAGCAGTACTTC. Translated: CASSPQYEQYF.

In its sample, this clone was seen once. This chain connects TRBV7-2 to TRBJ2-7; maybe TRBD2 (6 bases). With 2 bases removed from V and 5 bases from J, the gap between germline ends came to 19 bases. The CDR3 has 16 residues. Germline CDR1 SGHTA, CDR2 FQGNSA. CDR3 coding DNA: TGTGCCAGCAGCTTACGACGGGAGTCTCCTGGGAACGAGCAGTACTTC. Its translation is CASSLRRESPGNEQYF. Using reference TRBV7-2 and TRBJ2-7 for the parts outside the CDR3, the full variable domain is GAGVSQSPSNKVTEKGKDVELRCDPISGHTALYWYRQSLGQGLEFLIYFQGNSAPDKSGLPSDRFSAERTGGSVSTLTIQRTQQEDSAVYLCASSLRRESPGNEQYFGPGTRLTVT.

As concerns this clone: Germline is not matched at one junction end, which may reflect a read error. The V call is TRBV6-5, the J call TRBJ1-5; TRBD1 aligns across 8 bases. The length of the CDR3 is 15 residues. Germline CDR1 is MNHEY and CDR2 is SVGAGI. The CDR3, as DNA: TGTGCCAGCAGTTACTCGGTGACAGGGGATCAGCCCCAGAATTTT. The encoded protein is CASSYSVTGDQPQNF.

The chain has TRBV28 and TRBJ2-7; tentatively, D is TRBD2 (6 bases). Germline CDR1 is MDHEN and CDR2 is SYDVKM. CDR3 size: 12 residues. V lost 8 bases to trimming and J lost 2 bases, with 10 bases between them. CDR3 in amino acids: CASGDLPYEQYF. Written as DNA, the CDR3 is TGTGCCAGCGGGGACTTACCCTACGAGCAGTACTTC.

The V and J genes are TRBV5-6 and TRBJ2-7, with TRBD2 matching over 13 bases. The CDR3 spans 15 residues. Per germline, CDR1 SGHDT and CDR2 YYEEEE. V shed 3 bases, J shed 1 base, and the junction held 1 base outside the gene matches. CDR3 protein: CASSWGLAGSYEQYF. The DNA for the CDR3 is TGTGCCAGCAGCTGGGGACTAGCGGGGTCCTACGAGCAGTACTTC.

The V call is TRBV5-1, the J call TRBJ2-3; 11 nucleotides agree with TRBD2. The CDR3 contains 16 residues. The V gene's germline CDR1 is SGHRS and CDR2 YFSETQ. The V segment lost 6 bases and the J segment 1 base; nucleotides outside the gene matches: 7. The CDR3 region has the DNA TGCGCCAGCACCACTAGCGGGAGCCGCGGCACAGATACGCAGTATTTT. It specifies CASTTSGSRGTDTQYF. Complete variable domain (other parts from reference TRBV5-1 and TRBJ2-3): KAGVTQTPRYLIKTRGQQVTLSCSPISGHRSVSWYQQTPGQGLQFLFEYFSETQRNKGNFPGRFSGRQFSNSRSEMNVSTLELGDSALYLCASTTSGSRGTDTQYFGPGTRLTVL.

The gene calls are TRBV6-1 and TRBJ2-5; 8 bases are shared with TRBD2. Germline assignment: CDR1 MNHNS and CDR2 SASEGT. The J segment lost 4 bases and the V segment lost 2 bases, leaving 18 bases of the junction unmatched. There are 19 residues in the CDR3. The CDR3 is CASSEYRILAGGIGETQYF. The CDR3 nucleotides are TGTGCCAGCAGTGAATACCGCATCCTGGCGGGAGGTATTGGAGAGACCCAGTACTTC.

The chain is built from TRBV19 and TRBJ1-2; no firm D call. Germline lookup yields CDR1 LNHDA and CDR2 SQIVND (reference sequence). This CDR3 is built from 13 residues. Trimming shortened V by 4 bases and J by 2 bases, and 8 bases separated the two germline ends. The CDR3 sequence is CASSTEFNYGYTF. CDR3 nucleotide sequence: TGTGCCAGTAGTACTGAGTTCAACTATGGCTACACCTTC.

The chain combines TRBV18 with TRBJ1-5, with D possibly being TRBD1 (5 bases). This CDR3 region has 18 residues. CDR1 and CDR2 from the germline V gene are KGHSH and LQKENI. Trimming stripped 4 bases from V and 1 base from J, with 20 bases between. CDR3 amino acids: CASSQNAPGGASNQPQHF. CDR3 nucleotide sequence: TGTGCCAGCTCACAGAACGCGCCCGGGGGAGCGAGCAATCAGCCCCAGCATTTT.

The V and J genes are TRBV28 and TRBJ1-2; maybe TRBD1 (5 bases). The germline gives CDR1 MDHEN, CDR2 SYDVKM. This CDR3 is 14 amino acids long. V dropped 2 bases and J dropped 3 bases, with 10 bases sitting between them. The CDR3 DNA reads as TGTGCCAGCAGTTTAACCGGACATCACTATGGCTACACCTTC. Translation: CASSLTGHHYGYTF.

The table lists this clone with a few counts. The chain is built from TRBV9 and TRBJ2-3; 10 nucleotides align to TRBD2. Looked up from germline, CDR1 is SGDLS and CDR2 is YYNGEE. Trimming removed 0 bases from V and 4 bases from J; junction bases left unmatched: 8. This CDR3 has 17 amino acids. The CDR3 nucleotides are TGTGCCAGCAGCGTAGGGGCTAGCGGGAGTCTATCAGATACGCAGTATTTT. As protein: CASSVGASGSLSDTQYF.

The rearrangement links TRBV29-1 to TRBJ2-7, with 8 bases lining up with TRBD1. The CDR3 is 16 amino acids. After removal of 6 bases from V and 2 bases from J, the junction contained 15 bases not matched to a gene. Germline V gene data show CDR1 as SQVTM and CDR2 as ANQGSEA. CDR3 in DNA: TGCAGCGTGGCCCTGGGGCAGGGGGCTTCCCCCTACGAGCAGTACTTC. Translating it yields CSVALGQGASPYEQYF.